These 2 T cell receptor beta chains originate from one sample sequenced in a study of Ad26.COV2.S vaccination and SARS-CoV-2 variants. This sample's treatment: over 15 received Ad26.COV2.S at low or high dose, single or two shots; roughly five received placebo; per-sample allocation not given. The samples date from day 63 after the first vaccine or placebo injection. Assay: immunoSEQ multiplex PCR; the TCRdb copy retains only in-frame clones and omits some. Here the sample spans roughly 330,000 clones, about nine tenths being singletons. The sequencing here drew on peripheral blood, taken in a trial of Ad26.COV2.S vaccine versus placebo. These receptors were taken from a person between 18 and 60 years old who received the Ad26.COV2.S COVID-19 vaccine or a placebo.

The chain carries TRBV9 and TRBJ2-5; tentatively, D is TRBD2 (5 bases). The germline CDR1 and CDR2 sequences are SGDLS and YYNGEE. The V end lost 2 bases, the J end lost 0 bases, and 8 bases lay between the germline ends. CDR3 length equals 14 residues. CDR3 DNA sequence: TGTGCCAGCAGCGTCGGACTCAACCAAGAGACCCAGTACTTC. It specifies CASSVGLNQETQYF.

The V gene is TRBV12-3 or TRBV12-4, the J gene TRBJ1-1; possible D gene TRBD1, 5 bases. This CDR3 spans 13 amino acids. V lost 11 bases and J 5 bases, leaving 18 bases between the germline ends. The CDR3 sequence: CAGGQGARTEAFF. The CDR3 nucleotides read TGTGCCGGGGGTCAGGGCGCGAGGACTGAAGCTTTCTTT.